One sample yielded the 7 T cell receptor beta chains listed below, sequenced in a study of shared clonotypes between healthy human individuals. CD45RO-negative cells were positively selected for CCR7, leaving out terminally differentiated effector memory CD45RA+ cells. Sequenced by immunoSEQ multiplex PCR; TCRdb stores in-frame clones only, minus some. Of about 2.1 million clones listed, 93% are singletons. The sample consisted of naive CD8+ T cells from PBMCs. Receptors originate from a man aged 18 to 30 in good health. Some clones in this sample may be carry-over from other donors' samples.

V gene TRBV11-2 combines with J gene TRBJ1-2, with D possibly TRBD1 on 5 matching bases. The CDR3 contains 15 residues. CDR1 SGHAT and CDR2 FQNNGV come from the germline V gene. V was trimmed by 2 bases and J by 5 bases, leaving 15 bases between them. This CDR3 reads CASSLYGGDGYGYTF. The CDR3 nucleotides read TGTGCCAGCAGCTTATATGGAGGGGACGGGTATGGCTACACCTTC.

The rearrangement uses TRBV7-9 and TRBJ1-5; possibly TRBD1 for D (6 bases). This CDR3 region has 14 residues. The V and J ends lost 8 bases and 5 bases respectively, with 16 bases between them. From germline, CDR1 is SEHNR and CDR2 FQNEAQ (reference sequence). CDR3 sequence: CASGGGSEYQPQHF. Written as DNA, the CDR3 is TGTGCCAGCGGGGGGGGCAGCGAGTATCAGCCCCAGCATTTT.

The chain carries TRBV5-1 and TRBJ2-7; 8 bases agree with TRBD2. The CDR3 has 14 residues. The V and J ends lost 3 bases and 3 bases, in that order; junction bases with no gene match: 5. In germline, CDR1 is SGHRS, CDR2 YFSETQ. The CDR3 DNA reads TGCGCCAGCAGCTACGGGGGACTAGGCTACGAGCAGTACTTC. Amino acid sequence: CASSYGGLGYEQYF.

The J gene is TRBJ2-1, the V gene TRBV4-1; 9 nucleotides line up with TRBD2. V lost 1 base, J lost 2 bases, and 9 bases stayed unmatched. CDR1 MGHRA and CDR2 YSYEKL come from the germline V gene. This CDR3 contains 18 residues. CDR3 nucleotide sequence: TGCGCCAGCAGCCAAGCCCCCCCCGGCGGGGGGGCCTACAATGAGCAGTTCTTC. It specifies CASSQAPPGGGAYNEQFF.

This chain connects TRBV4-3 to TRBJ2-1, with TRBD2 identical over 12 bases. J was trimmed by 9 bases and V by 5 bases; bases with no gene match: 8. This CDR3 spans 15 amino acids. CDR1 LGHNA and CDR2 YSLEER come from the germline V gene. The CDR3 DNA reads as TGCGCCAGCAGCGATGGACTAGCGGGATGGGGTGAGCAGTTCTTC. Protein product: CASSDGLAGWGEQFF.

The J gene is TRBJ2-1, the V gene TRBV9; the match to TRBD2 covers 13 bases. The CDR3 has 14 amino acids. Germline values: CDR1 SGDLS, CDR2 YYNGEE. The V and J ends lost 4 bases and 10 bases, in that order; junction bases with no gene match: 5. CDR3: CASSLPGLAGEQFF. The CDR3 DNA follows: TGTGCCAGCAGCCTCCCGGGACTAGCGGGAGAGCAGTTCTTC.

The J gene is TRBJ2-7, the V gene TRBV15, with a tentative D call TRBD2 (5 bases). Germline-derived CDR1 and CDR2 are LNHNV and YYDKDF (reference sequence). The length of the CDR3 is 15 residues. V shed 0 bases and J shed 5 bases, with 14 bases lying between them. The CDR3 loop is CATSREGDPANEQYF. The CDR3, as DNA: TGTGCCACCAGCAGAGAGGGAGACCCCGCGAACGAGCAGTACTTC.